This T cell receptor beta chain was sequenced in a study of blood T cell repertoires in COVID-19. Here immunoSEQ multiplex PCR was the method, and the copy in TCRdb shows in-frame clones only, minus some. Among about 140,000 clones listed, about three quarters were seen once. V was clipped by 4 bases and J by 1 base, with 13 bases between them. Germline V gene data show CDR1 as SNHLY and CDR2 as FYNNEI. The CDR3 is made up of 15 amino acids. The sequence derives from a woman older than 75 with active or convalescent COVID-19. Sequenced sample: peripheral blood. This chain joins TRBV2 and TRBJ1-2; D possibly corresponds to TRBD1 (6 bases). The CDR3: CASSVGTRINYGYTF. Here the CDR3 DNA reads TGTGCCAGCAGTGTAGGGACACGCATTAACTATGGCTACACCTTC.